This is a list of T cell receptor beta chains from one sample in a study of T cell repertoires in cytomegalovirus infection. No antigen has been identified for these receptors. TCRdb re-analysed the reads in MiXCR, keeping a single row per CDR3 protein. The sample lists around 360,000 distinct CDR3 sequences; roughly 34% were seen once. This specimen was cultured PBMCs, taken from culture after CMV antigen stimulation. The receptors were sampled from a human donor in good health (CMV status not recorded). Some clones in this sample may be carry-over from other donors' samples. CDR3s include the opening cysteine and the closing phenylalanine or tryptophan. The D gene is left open where the match is weak. Part of the rows lack a size; the others show once, few, many or a class for expanded clones.

TRBV7-2,TRBJ2-1,many,TRBD2,TGTGCCAGCAGCTTAGGGGCTAGCGGGTTGGATGAGCAGTTCTTC,CASSLGASGLDEQFF
TRBV6-2/TRBV6-3,TRBJ2-1,few,-,TGTGCCAGCAGTTGGTGGCGGGGTCACAATGAGCAGTTCTTC,CASSWWRGHNEQFF
TRBV28,TRBJ2-3,many,TRBD2,TGTGCCAGCAGTACTCTAGCGGGAGGAGGCACAGATACGCAGTATTTT,CASSTLAGGGTDTQYF
TRBV7-9,TRBJ2-5,few,-,TGTGCCAGCAGCAATACCCGGGAAGCCCCGCGGCCCCAGTACTTC,CASSNTREAPRPQYF
TRBV20-1,TRBJ2-1,-,TRBD2,TGCAGTGCTATAGGACTAGCGGGAGGGCGTTACAATGAGCAGTTCTTC,CSAIGLAGGRYNEQFF
TRBV7-2,TRBJ2-6,few,-,TGTGCCAGCAGCTTAGCGGGGGCTATCTCTGGGGCCAACGTCCTGACTTTC,CASSLAGAISGANVLTF
TRBV7-8,TRBJ2-1,-,TRBD2,TGTGCCAGCAGCGTCCGACTAGCGCCCTACAATGAGCAGTTCTTC,CASSVRLAPYNEQFF
TRBV4-1,TRBJ1-5,-,TRBD1,TGCGCCAGCAGCCATTCCGGGACAGCTAATCAGCCCCAGCATTTT,CASSHSGTANQPQHF
TRBV7-9,TRBJ1-2,few,-,TGTGCCAGCAGCTTCGGGTCCTATGGCTACACCTTC,CASSFGSYGYTF
TRBV27,TRBJ2-1,few,TRBD2,TGTGCCAGCAGGTCGGGACTAGCGATGCACAATGAGCAGTTCTTC,CASRSGLAMHNEQFF
TRBV28,TRBJ2-7,-,-,TGTGCCAGCAATGGAGACGGAAACTACGAGCAGTACTTC,CASNGDGNYEQYF
TRBV25-1,TRBJ1-2,few,TRBD1,TGTGCCAGCAGTGAAGCGGACAGGGCCTATGGCTACACCTTC,CASSEADRAYGYTF
TRBV7-9,TRBJ1-1,few,-,TGTGCCAGCAGCCCTCACCCGGCGGGGGATGAAGCTTTCTTT,CASSPHPAGDEAFF
TRBV7-2,TRBJ2-2,-,TRBD1,TGTGCCAGCAAGCGGCAGGGGGTTGGCGGGGAGCTGTTTTTT,CASKRQGVGGELFF
TRBV6-1,TRBJ2-3,-,TRBD2,TGTGCCAGCAGAGCTGGACTAGCGGCTTACACAGATACGCAGTATTTT,CASRAGLAAYTDTQYF
TRBV6-1,TRBJ1-1,-,-,TGTGCCAGCAGAATCGGACGCGGCGACACTGAAGCTTTCTTT,CASRIGRGDTEAFF
TRBV7-9,TRBJ1-5,many,TRBD1,TGTGCCAGCAGCTCCGGATGGACAGGGGGAGGTAATCAGCCCCAGCATTTT,CASSSGWTGGGNQPQHF
TRBV7-2,TRBJ1-1,few,-,TGTGCCAGCAGCTTTACAGGGACTACTACTACTGAAGCTTTCTTT,CASSFTGTTTTEAFF
TRBV7-6,TRBJ1-6,many,-,TGTGCCAGCAGCTTTAAGGGAGATAATTCACCCCTCCACTTT,CASSFKGDNSPLHF
TRBV7-4,TRBJ2-1,-,TRBD2,TGTGCCAGCAGCTTGATGACTAGCGGGATCTCTAGGAATGAGCAGTTCTTC,CASSLMTSGISRNEQFF
TRBV20-1,TRBJ1-5,-,-,TGCAGTGCTAGGCGGGGGCCGGGTCAGCCCCAGCATTTT,CSARRGPGQPQHF
TRBV10-3,TRBJ1-1,few,-,TGTGCCATCAATGGGCACCAGAACACTGAAGCTTTCTTT,CAINGHQNTEAFF
TRBV29-1,TRBJ2-1,few,-,TGCAGCGCAGACACCGATCAAACCTACAATGAGCAGTTCTTC,CSADTDQTYNEQFF
TRBV28,TRBJ2-7,few,TRBD1,TGTGCCAGCAGTACAGGGGGCTTTAGCTCCTACGAGCAGTACTTC,CASSTGGFSSYEQYF
TRBV20-1,TRBJ2-3,-,-,TGCAGTGCTGTGTCCCAGCAGCGCACAGATACGCAGTATTTT,CSAVSQQRTDTQYF
TRBV12-3/TRBV12-4,TRBJ2-1,-,-,TGTGCCAGCAGTCCCGATTTCCAGCCTGCGTTCTTC,CASSPDFQPAFF
TRBV27,TRBJ1-1,-,-,TGTGCCAGCAGGATAAGAGTTGGCACTGAAGCTTTCTTT,CASRIRVGTEAFF
TRBV28,TRBJ2-1,-,TRBD2,TGTGCCAGCAGTTCTCCTCGGAAGCGGGGCCGCCGCGGTGAGCAGTTCTTC,CASSSPRKRGRRGEQFF
TRBV10-3,TRBJ2-5,few,-,TGTGCCATCAGTGAAGACTCACAAGAGACCCAGTACTTC,CAISEDSQETQYF
TRBV11-3,TRBJ1-3,few,TRBD1,TGTGCCAGCAGCTTACTCCCCGGGACAGATGGAAACACCATATATTTT,CASSLLPGTDGNTIYF
TRBV5-4,TRBJ1-3,-,-,TGTGCCAGCAGCTTGACGACTGGAAACACCATATATTTT,CASSLTTGNTIYF
TRBV20-1,TRBJ2-5,-,TRBD2,TGCAGTGCTGGAGCGGGAGTGGCAGAGACCCAGTACTTC,CSAGAGVAETQYF
TRBV12-3/TRBV12-4,TRBJ2-2,-,-,TGTGCCAGCAGTCCATCCTCTAGCGTTAGCGGGGAGCTGTTTTTT,CASSPSSSVSGELFF
TRBV29-1,TRBJ1-1,-,-,TGCAGCGTTGAAGGAAATACGGCTTTCTTT,CSVEGNTAFF
TRBV29-1,TRBJ2-5,few,-,TGCAGCTGCTCAGGAGAGACCCAGTACTTC,CSCSGETQYF
TRBV12-3/TRBV12-4,TRBJ2-1,-,-,TGTGCCAGCAGTTCGGACAAGGACAATGAGCAGTTCTTC,CASSSDKDNEQFF
TRBV7-2,TRBJ1-1,few,-,TGTGCCAGCAGCTTAATTTCGGCTTTCTTT,CASSLISAFF
TRBV4-1,TRBJ1-5,-,-,TGCGCCAGCAGCCAAGAAAAAGGGGGTCAGCCCCAGCATTTT,CASSQEKGGQPQHF
TRBV28,TRBJ2-1,-,TRBD2,TGTGCCAGCAGGAGACTAGCGGGAGTGTATGAGCAGTTCTTC,CASRRLAGVYEQFF
TRBV6-1,TRBJ2-1,-,TRBD2,TGTGCCAGCAGTGAACCTGGACTAGCGGGAGGAGAGAATGAGCAGTTCTTC,CASSEPGLAGGENEQFF
TRBV7-3,TRBJ2-2,once,TRBD2,TGTGCCAGCAGCCCTGGACTAGGGAACACCGGGGAGCTGTTTTTT,CASSPGLGNTGELFF
TRBV29-1,TRBJ2-1,-,-,TGCAGCGGAGGCGATGAGCAGTTCTTC,CSGGDEQFF
TRBV15,TRBJ1-5,-,TRBD1,TGTGCCACCCGGGGACAGCCCCAGCAGCCCCAGCATTTT,CATRGQPQQPQHF
TRBV29-1,TRBJ2-5,-,-,TGCAGCGTTAACTCGGGGGCCCAAGAGACCCAGTACTTC,CSVNSGAQETQYF
TRBV12-3/TRBV12-4,TRBJ1-3,-,-,TGTGCCAGCAGTTTATGGACAGTTCCTGGAAACACCATATATTTT,CASSLWTVPGNTIYF
TRBV7-2,TRBJ2-3,many,TRBD2,TGTGCCAGCAGCTTGGGGACTAGCGGAAGTCCCACAGATACGCAGTATTTT,CASSLGTSGSPTDTQYF
TRBV20-1,TRBJ2-5,-,TRBD2,TGCAGTGCTAGAGGGACTAGCGAAAAACAAGAGACCCAGTACTTC,CSARGTSEKQETQYF
TRBV7-9,TRBJ2-1,-,-,TGTGCCAGCAGCCCTACGCGAGTGGGAGTCAATGAGCAGTTCTTC,CASSPTRVGVNEQFF
TRBV6-6,TRBJ1-1,-,TRBD1,TGTGCCAGCAGAGCCAGGGGGGGTACTGAAGCTTTCTTT,CASRARGGTEAFF
TRBV11-2,TRBJ2-2,-,-,TGTGCCAGCAGCTTAGATCCGGTTAACACCGGGGAGCTGTTTTTT,CASSLDPVNTGELFF
TRBV7-2,TRBJ1-5,many,TRBD1,TGTGCCAGCAGCCAGACAGGGGGCGGTTATCAGCCCCAGCATTTT,CASSQTGGGYQPQHF